This T cell receptor (beta chain) was captured by sequencing in a study of T cell repertoires in cytomegalovirus infection (dated 2019 in TCRdb). The study in broad terms: Donor HLA type was relevant to the analysis, because carriage of CMV infection together with the matching HLA type was indicated by public TCR beta signatures.

CDR1 SQVTM and CDR2 ANQGSEA were looked up in the germline V gene. The CDR3 runs 16 residues from the cysteine to the phenylalanine. Solely the CDR3 DNA is kept, with 48 bases framed from the first base. Unmatched junction bases come to 14, with V trimmed by 4 bases and J by 2 bases. Points on this clonotype: No antigen is known for it. Within one base of it there is no much larger clone, and no base qualities were kept.

Paper-wide results and their limitations: The ex vivo response was dominated by HLA-C-restricted CMV-specific TCR beta clonotypes, which also provided the single most frequent clonotype in two of eight donors. In both this cohort and an independent roughly 400-donor cohort, the cumulative frequency of public TCR beta family members distinguished carriers of CMV infection plus the relevant HLA type.

Sequencer: Illumina HiSeq 1500. TCRdb handled the public reads itself, with Q25 trimming in fastp and clone calling in MiXCR, and kept productive beta chains. Duplicate CDR3 protein sequences are folded into a single record with the most common DNA and genes. In all, the sample holds about 180,000 distinct CDR3 sequences, and around an eighth of those were seen once. Of the sample, over 20% is held by the ten largest clones. The sequence joins TRBV29-1 to TRBJ2-7; 7 of the junction bases match TRBD2. This TCR derives from a human donor in good health (CMV status not recorded). Some clones in this sample may be carry-over from other donors' samples. Material for sequencing was PBMCs. The sequenced DNA: TGCAGCGTTGTTCTGGGAGGGAGCGCTCCGACCTACGAGCAGTACTTC. The resulting protein is CSVVLGGSAPTYEQYF.